Reported below is one TCR beta chain. Its binding antigen is unknown. No base-level quality is on record; no much larger clone is a single base apart. From a lookup of the germline V gene, CDR1 and CDR2 are MDHEN and SYDVKM. CDR3 length: 12 amino acids, cysteine to phenylalanine. The DNA shown is the 36-base CDR3, in frame from base 1. Trimming at the junction amounts to 8 bases on V and 3 bases on J, and the germline ends lie 7 bases apart. Samples from volunteer blood donors who had recovered from COVID-19 were contributed by a second Seattle source. Whole blood was collected in K2EDTA tubes by collaborating institutions according to the institutions' own protocols. For TCRbeta analysis, collaborators shipped samples as frozen whole blood, isolated PBMCs, or DNA extracted from either of those sample types. The sample originates from a study of blood T cell repertoires in COVID-19 (TCRdb year 2020). General notes on the study: Samples from collaborators originated in the United States, Italy and Spain and spanned both the acute and convalescent phases of COVID-19. The prospective study material was composed of cDNA or gDNA derived from T cells, B-cell-depleted T cells, or PBMCs. Deeply sampled blood TCRbeta repertoires from subjects exposed to, actively infected with, or recovered from COVID-19 were included in the dataset. Where HLA class I and class II types were available, the types were taken from metadata supplied by the sample provider, not from assay-based typing. Samples came from the ongoing ImmuneRACE study (first 160 participants) plus 1,254 subjects from 6 global collaborators. A freely available public database, intended as a resource for researchers studying the immune response to SARS-CoV-2, is where the repertoires were released. Sample metadata almost always included a de-identified subject ID, COVID-19 status, age in years and sex.

TCRbeta CDR3 regions were amplified from genomic DNA by means of the immunoSEQ Assay, a bias-controlled multiplex PCR. The original pipeline was this. The number of nucleated cells in each sample was estimated by amplification of reference gene primers within the assay. To quantify the absolute abundance of each unique TCRbeta CDR3 rearrangement, sequence reads were collapsed and filtered. For each sample, productive Simpson clonality was calculated as the square root of Simpson's diversity index over productive rearrangements. The table was pulled from immuneACCESS by TCRdb, which kept in-frame rearrangements only. Such tables lose some clones; where checked, under half of the loss comes from unresolved V genes, and the rest has no known cause. V and J calls and clone size are given by that table; D and trimming were obtained from the DNA. Recorded for this sample are roughly 220,000 clones; approximately 84% of them occurred a single time. The ten top clones hold approximately 3% of the sample.

Here is what the overall study found, with its caveats: The amount of clinical and demographic metadata varied by source and participant and was provided uncurated.

The V and J segments used are TRBV28 and TRBJ2-2, and perhaps TRBD1 as D gene, on 5 matching bases. The TCR was taken from a woman under 40 who had recovered from COVID-19. Input material: peripheral blood. Here the CDR3 is given as CASGADTGELFF. The bases read TGTGCCAGCGGGGCAGACACCGGGGAGCTGTTTTTT.